The clone carrying this TCR beta chain was observed a handful of times. Its target is not known. The definition of stable Graves' hyperthyroidism was no ophthalmopathy progression within 18 months. The study excluded patients with uncontrolled infection, other autoimmune disease, pregnancy or lactation. Diagnoses were established using clinical symptoms, serum thyroxine and TRAb, thyroid ultrasound and orbital computed tomography. RNA transcripts were the template for amplifying TCR beta CDR3 regions. When the TCR CDR3 underwent first-round RT-PCR, the HTBI primer set was used. From the multiplex PCR reads, TCRdb called clonotypes with MiXCR, one entry per CDR3 protein. The table shows 600,000 to 750,000 distinct CDR3 sequences, with roughly a sixth occurring only once. The CDR3 length is 8 residues. Germline CDR1 and CDR2: DFQATT and SNEGSKA (reference sequence). The data stem from a study of T cells in Graves' hyperthyroidism and ophthalmopathy.

Overall study results and limits: It was a median roughly 6.5 months before onset that the model predicted ophthalmopathy.

The receptor was derived from a man aged 45 to 65 with Graves' hyperthyroidism. Source material: blood. The chain is built from TRBV20-1 and TRBJ2-1; D ambiguous. CDR3 protein: CGVNEQFF. The CDR3 region has the DNA TGCGGGGTCAATGAGCAGTTCTTC.